This T cell receptor beta chain was recovered during a study of PD-1 blockade in classical Hodgkin lymphoma. Trimming shortened V by 3 bases and J by 2 bases, and 13 bases separated the two germline ends. Germline V gene sequence: CDR1 SEHNR, CDR2 FQNEAQ (reference sequence). This CDR3 region has 15 residues. Turning to this clone: What it binds is unknown.

Following autologous stem cell transplantation, relapse occurred in every patient, and exposure to brentuximab vedotin varied. Magnetic negative selection was used to purify CD4+ T cells from PBMCs that had been thawed. Assay: immunoSEQ multiplex PCR; the TCRdb copy retains only in-frame clones and omits some. In the table there are 25,000 or so clones, about 83% of which are singletons. Study findings and constraints: No one has yet defined what causes the repertoire differences, which may be disease activity or prior therapy. Similar baseline diversity was found in complete responders and newly diagnosed patients. CD8+ TCR diversity did not rise significantly by C4D1, unlike CD4+. In newly diagnosed patients, baseline TCR diversity was reportedly below that of healthy donors.

The source was CD4+ T cells from blood, collected at baseline. The J gene is TRBJ2-5, the V gene TRBV7-9, with D tentatively TRBD1 or TRBD2 (5 bases each). This clonotype was sampled from a human donor with classical Hodgkin lymphoma. The CDR3 loop is CASSLELGTQETQYF. CDR3 coding DNA: TGTGCCAGCAGCTTGGAGCTGGGGACGCAAGAGACCCAGTACTTC.